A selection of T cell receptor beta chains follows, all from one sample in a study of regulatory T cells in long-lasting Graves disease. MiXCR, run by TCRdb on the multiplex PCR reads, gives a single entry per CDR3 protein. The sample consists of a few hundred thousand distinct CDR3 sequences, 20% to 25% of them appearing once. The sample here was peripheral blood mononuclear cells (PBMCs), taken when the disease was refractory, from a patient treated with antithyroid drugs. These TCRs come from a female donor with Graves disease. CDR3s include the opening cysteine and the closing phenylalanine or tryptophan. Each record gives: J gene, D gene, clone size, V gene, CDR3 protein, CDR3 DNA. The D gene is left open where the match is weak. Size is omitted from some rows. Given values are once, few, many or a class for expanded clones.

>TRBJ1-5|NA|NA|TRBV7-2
CASSLNGQPQHF
TGTGCCAGCAGCTTAAACGGCCAGCCCCAGCATTTT
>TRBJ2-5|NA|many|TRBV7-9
CASSLNLYQETQYF
TGTGCCAGCAGCTTAAATCTGTACCAAGAGACCCAGTACTTC
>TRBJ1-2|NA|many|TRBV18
CASSWRQDDGYTF
TGTGCCAGCTCGTGGAGACAGGACGATGGCTACACCTTC
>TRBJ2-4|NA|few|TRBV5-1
CASSTPLDGKEAGNIQYF
TGCGCCAGCAGCACTCCCCTGGACGGGAAAGAGGCGGGAAACATTCAGTACTTC
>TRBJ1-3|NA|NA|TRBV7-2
CASSLGHPGLGNTIYF
TGTGCCAGCAGCTTAGGTCACCCGGGCCTCGGGAACACCATATATTTT
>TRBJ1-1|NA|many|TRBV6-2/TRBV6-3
CASSYSWEMNTEAFF
TGTGCCAGCAGTTACTCTTGGGAAATGAACACTGAAGCTTTCTTT
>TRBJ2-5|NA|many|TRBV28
CASSLGGGAAGETQYF
TGTGCCAGCAGCCTGGGAGGGGGCGCCGCGGGAGAGACCCAGTACTTC
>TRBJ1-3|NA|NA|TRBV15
CATSPDRASGNTIYF
TGTGCCACCAGCCCGGACCGCGCCTCTGGAAACACCATATATTTT
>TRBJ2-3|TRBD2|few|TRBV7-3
CASSYGLAADTQYF
TGTGCCAGCAGCTACGGACTAGCTGCAGATACGCAGTATTTT
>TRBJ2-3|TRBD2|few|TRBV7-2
CASSLYWREGTDTQYF
TGTGCCAGCAGCTTATATTGGCGGGAGGGCACAGATACGCAGTATTTT
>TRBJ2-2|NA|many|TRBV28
CASSFGNTGELFF
TGTGCCAGCAGTTTCGGGAACACCGGGGAGCTGTTTTTT
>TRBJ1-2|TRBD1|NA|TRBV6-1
CASNARDSIAYNYGYTF
TGTGCCAGCAATGCTCGGGACAGCATCGCGTATAACTATGGCTACACCTTC
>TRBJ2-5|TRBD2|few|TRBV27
CASSSLLAGGGEAQYF
TGTGCCAGCAGTTCCTTACTAGCGGGGGGGGGTGAGGCCCAGTACTTC
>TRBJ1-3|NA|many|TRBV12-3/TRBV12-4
CASSLRAPGNTIYF
TGTGCCAGCAGTCTCAGGGCACCAGGAAACACCATATATTTT
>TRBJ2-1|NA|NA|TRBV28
CASSTAGAMNEQFF
TGTGCCAGCAGTACCGCGGGGGCGATGAATGAGCAGTTCTTC
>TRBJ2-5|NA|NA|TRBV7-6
CASSPYRLVQETQYF
TGTGCCAGCAGCCCATACAGACTTGTTCAAGAGACCCAGTACTTC
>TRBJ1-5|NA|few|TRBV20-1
CSARDLRDSNQPQHF
TGCAGTGCTAGAGATCTCCGGGACAGCAATCAGCCCCAGCATTTT
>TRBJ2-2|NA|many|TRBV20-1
CSAQEGTTGELFF
TGCAGTGCCCAGGAAGGGACCACCGGGGAGCTGTTTTTT
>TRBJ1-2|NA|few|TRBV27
CASRPGGREGGYTF
TGTGCCAGCCGCCCTGGTGGGAGGGAAGGGGGCTACACCTTC
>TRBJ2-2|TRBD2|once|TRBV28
CASSYRTSGATGELFF
TGTGCCAGCAGTTACCGGACTAGCGGGGCCACCGGGGAGCTGTTTTTT
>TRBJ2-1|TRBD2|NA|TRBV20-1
CSASGTSGTNEQFF
TGCAGTGCTTCCGGGACTAGCGGGACAAATGAGCAGTTCTTC